These 10 T cell receptor beta chains were sequenced from one sample in a study of blood T cell repertoires in COVID-19. Produced via immunoSEQ multiplex PCR; TCRdb's table is partial and in-frame only. The sample contains about 150,000 clones, around 82% of which appear only once. Sequencing was performed on peripheral blood. These receptors originate from a human donor in a cohort sampled during active COVID-19.

As DNA, the CDR3 is TGTGCCAGCAGCCAAGATGTGTCAGGGGGGCACACCATATATTTT. It codes for CASSQDVSGGHTIYF. The chain joins TRBV3-1 (or the pseudogene TRBV3-2) to TRBJ1-3, with 7 bases lining up with TRBD1. The CDR3 loop spans 15 amino acids. Germline values: CDR1 LGHDT, CDR2 YNNKEL (reference sequence). The V gene end was trimmed by 0 bases and the J gene end by 8 bases; junction bases not matched to a gene: 7.

This chain joins TRBV20-1 and TRBJ1-1, with a tentative D call TRBD1 (5 bases). The CDR3 totals 13 residues. Germline V gives CDR1 DFQATT, CDR2 SNEGSKA (reference sequence). Trimming stripped 3 bases from V and 4 bases from J, with 12 bases between. The CDR3 DNA follows: TGCAGTGCTAGTGAGGGCGGGGGCACTGAAGCTTTCTTT. The encoded protein is CSASEGGGTEAFF.

J is TRBJ2-2 and V is TRBV11-2, with a tentative D call TRBD2 (5 bases). In germline, CDR1 is SGHAT, CDR2 FQNNGV. CDR3 length: 16 residues. V lost 5 bases, J lost 6 bases, and 19 bases lay in between. CDR3 nucleotides: TGTGCCAGCAGCCCTGAGAGGCGGGCGATTGCCGGGGAGCTGTTTTTT. Translating it yields CASSPERRAIAGELFF.

V gene TRBV27 combines with J gene TRBJ2-2; 10 bases are a match to TRBD1. Germline values: CDR1 MNHEY, CDR2 SMNVEV (reference sequence). Losses at the gene ends were 5 bases for V and 9 bases for J; bases not matched to a gene: 9. This CDR3 region has 15 residues. The CDR3 coding sequence is TGTGCCAGCAGTCTAGACAGGGGGCGAAACCGGGAGCTGTTTTTT. This sequence encodes CASSLDRGRNRELFF.

The chain joins TRBV5-8 to TRBJ1-5; tentative D call: TRBD1 (5 bases). The CDR3 has 14 residues. Trimming left V 4 bases short and J 4 bases short, with 12 bases between. Germline-derived CDR1 and CDR2 are SGHTS and YDEGEE. CDR3 in DNA: TGTGCCAGCAGCGCCCCTGGGGGGAATCAGCCCCAGCATTTT. This encodes CASSAPGGNQPQHF.

CDR3 nucleotides: TGCAGCGTCACGGGACTAGGAGGGACCCAGTACTTC. Its protein is CSVTGLGGTQYF. The rearrangement joins TRBV29-1 to TRBJ2-5, with TRBD2 identical over 8 bases. CDR1 is SQVTM, CDR2 ANQGSEA, per germline. The CDR3 length is 12 residues. Trimming cost V 6 bases and J 7 bases; bases outside gene matches: 7.

The chain has TRBV27 and TRBJ1-6; 8 nucleotides align to TRBD1. The V segment lost 5 bases and the J segment 9 bases; nucleotides outside the gene matches: 12. Per the germline V gene, CDR1 is MNHEY and CDR2 is SMNVEV (reference sequence). The length of the CDR3 is 16 residues. CDR3 amino acids: CASSPRQGRPFSPLHF. The DNA for the CDR3 is TGTGCCAGCAGTCCCCGACAGGGGCGCCCGTTTTCACCCCTCCACTTT.

V gene TRBV19 combines with J gene TRBJ2-3; perhaps TRBD1 as D (5 bases). This CDR3 has 14 amino acids. Germline CDR1 and CDR2: LNHDA and SQIVND (reference sequence). V was trimmed by 6 bases and J by 3 bases, leaving 13 bases between them. The CDR3 here is CASRSRVGTDTQYF. The DNA for the CDR3 is TGTGCCAGTAGGAGCAGGGTAGGGACAGATACGCAGTATTTT.

The rearrangement links TRBV7-2 to TRBJ2-2; D gene ambiguous. The V gene lost 2 bases and the J gene lost 5 bases, with 9 bases spanning the gap. The germline gives CDR1 SGHTA, CDR2 FQGNSA. The CDR3 runs 14 residues. The CDR3: CASSLLASTGELFF. In nucleotides, the CDR3 is TGTGCCAGCAGCTTATTAGCCTCAACCGGGGAGCTGTTTTTT. Full variable domain (outside the CDR3, taken from reference TRBV7-2 and TRBJ2-2): GAGVSQSPSNKVTEKGKDVELRCDPISGHTALYWYRQSLGQGLEFLIYFQGNSAPDKSGLPSDRFSAERTGGSVSTLTIQRTQQEDSAVYLCASSLLASTGELFFGEGSRLTVL.

This clone was picked up one time. V usage is TRBV7-8 and J usage is TRBJ1-1, with a weak D call TRBD1 (6 bases). V shed 6 bases and J shed 3 bases, with 14 bases lying between them. The germline gives CDR1 SGHVS, CDR2 FQNEAQ. This CDR3 contains 14 residues. The CDR3 loop is CASRLLGHDTEAFF. DNA for the CDR3: TGTGCCAGCAGGCTCTTGGGACATGACACTGAAGCTTTCTTT. Full variable domain (outside the CDR3, taken from reference TRBV7-8 and TRBJ1-1): GAGVSQSPRYKVAKRGQDVALRCDPISGHVSLFWYQQALGQGPEFLTYFQNEAQLDKSGLPSDRFFAERPEGSVSTLKIQRTQQEDSAVYLCASRLLGHDTEAFFGQGTRLTVV.